This TCR beta chain was documented in a study of T cell responses to AZD1222 COVID-19 vaccine. The CDR3 sequence is 13 residues long. CDR1 is SGDLS, CDR2 YYNGEE, per germline. The V end was cut by 0 bases, the J end by 3 bases, with 4 bases between. Sequencing was performed with immunoSEQ multiplex PCR; in TCRdb, only in-frame clones are kept and a portion is missing. The profile shows around 80,000 clones, about 84% of them singletons. Worth noting for this clone: Its matching antigen is unknown.

Regarding the study as a whole: Spike-specific TCR breadth and depth went up after people got two AZD1222 doses.

The input for sequencing was peripheral blood, taken on day 0 of AZD1222 vaccination. The clonotype was recovered from an adult in good health. The genes are TRBV9 and TRBJ1-5; D call uncertain. Written as DNA, the CDR3 is TGTGCCAGCAGCGTAGGGCTCAATCAGCCCCAGCATTTT. Translation gives CASSVGLNQPQHF.